What follows is one T cell receptor beta chain and its context. Its specificity is unknown. Measured with immunoSEQ multiplex PCR; TCRdb has only the in-frame clones, and not every one. The repertoire holds about 92,000 clones, with about 80% as singletons. The investigators sampled blood at baseline, at cycle 4 day 1, and at cycle 7 day 1. The CDR3 loop spans 15 amino acids. V lost 5 bases to trimming and J lost 1 base; unmatched junction nucleotides: 3. Germline loops: CDR1 KGHSH, CDR2 LQKENI. The data were obtained in a study of OX40 agonist ivuxolimab in advanced cancers. Study-wide points: Individuals who were partial responders at 0.1-3.0 mg/kg had clonal expansion that ranked among the lowest.

This chain links TRBV18 with TRBJ2-2; TRBD1 aligns across 8 bases. The input for sequencing was CD4+ or CD8+ T cells sorted from blood, taken in a trial of the OX40 agonist ivuxolimab. This sequence was found in an adult with an advanced solid tumor such as melanoma, head and neck, liver or kidney cancer. The CDR3 nucleotides are TGTGCCAGCTCATCCGGGACAGGGAACACCGGGGAGCTGTTTTTT. Translated, it gives CASSSGTGNTGELFF.